The entry below gives a single T cell receptor (beta chain) sequence along with its context. Its target is not known. This sample is drawn from a study of post-analysis software for immune sequencing data. Overall study: Some patients lacked subtype; others had relapsing-remitting, secondary progressive or progressive-relapsing disease. Overall study results and limits: In patients, TRBV5-6, TRBV5-1 and TRBV20-1 belonged to five or six TRBV segments found more frequently than in controls.

Each TCR beta cDNA library carried unique molecular identifiers. TCRdb called the PCR reads again in MiXCR, with one record for every CDR3 protein. The sample shows hundreds of thousands of distinct CDR3 sequences, around 33% of them seen only once. With 0 bases clipped from V and 4 bases from J, the junction kept 10 bases outside the gene matches. Germline CDR1 and CDR2: MNHEY and SVGAGI. The CDR3 consists of 17 residues. Material for sequencing was blood. V usage is TRBV6-5 and J usage is TRBJ2-7; 9 bases agree with TRBD1. This TCR derives from a girl aged 10-17 years with multiple sclerosis. The CDR3 bases are TGTGCCAGCAGTTACTCGGTCGACAGGGGGAACAGTTACGAGCAGTACTTC. It translates to CASSYSVDRGNSYEQYF.